One sample yielded the 20 T cell receptor beta chains listed below, sequenced in a study of beta chain features in type 1 diabetes. Reverse transcribing all isolated RNA meant expressed TCRB transcripts were sequenced. Assay used: immunoSEQ multiplex PCR; TCRdb lists only in-frame clones, some missing. The table records nearly 250,000 clones, roughly an eighth of them present only once. The sample comprised naive CD4+ T cells from blood. Receptors originate from a woman aged 40 to 49 in good health.

This clone appeared a few times. The chain has TRBV7-9 and TRBJ2-7, with 11 bases matching TRBD2. CDR1 and CDR2 (germline): SEHNR, FQNEAQ (reference sequence). The CDR3 covers 16 residues. J gave up 7 bases and V 2 bases, and 10 bases lay outside the gene matches. This CDR3 is CASSLTSGGPAREQYF. For the CDR3, the DNA is TGTGCCAGCAGCTTAACTAGCGGGGGCCCCGCCAGGGAGCAGTACTTC. The full variable domain, with the rest looked up from reference TRBV7-9 and TRBJ2-7, is DTGVSQNPRHKITKRGQNVTFRCDPISEHNRLYWYRQTLGQGPEFLTYFQNEAQLEKSRLLSDRFSAERPKGSFSTLEIQRTEQGDSAMYLCASSLTSGGPAREQYFGPGTRLTVT.

The chain uses TRBV18 and TRBJ1-4; 9 bases map to TRBD1. This CDR3 is 16 amino acids long. In germline, CDR1 is KGHSH, CDR2 LQKENI. Trimming at V came to 5 bases and at J to 4 bases, leaving 8 bases not matched to a gene. The CDR3 nucleotides read TGTGCCAGCTCAGCCCGGGACAGGGCCCTTAATGAAAAACTGTTTTTT. Protein: CASSARDRALNEKLFF.

The V gene is TRBV6-5, the J gene TRBJ1-1; TRBD1 aligns across 7 bases. Per germline, CDR1 MNHEY and CDR2 SVGAGI. The J segment lost 1 base and the V segment lost 8 bases, leaving 10 bases of the junction unmatched. CDR3 length: 15 amino acids. CDR3 protein: CASWRGTATNTEAFF. The CDR3 DNA is TGTGCCAGCTGGAGGGGGACAGCGACGAACACTGAAGCTTTCTTT.

V usage is TRBV5-1 and J usage is TRBJ2-7; D unclear. Germline assignment: CDR1 SGHRS and CDR2 YFSETQ. This CDR3 is 13 amino acids long. Trimming left V 0 bases short and J 0 bases short, with 4 bases between. DNA for the CDR3: TGCGCCAGCAGCTTGGACACCTCCTACGAGCAGTACTTC. Translating gives CASSLDTSYEQYF.

This clone was found a few times. V usage is TRBV7-2 and J usage is TRBJ1-6; tentatively, D is TRBD1 (5 bases). The CDR3 runs to 14 residues. The germline V and J ends were trimmed by 5 bases and 8 bases, with 13 bases remaining between them. Germline CDR1 reads SGHTA; CDR2 reads FQGNSA. For the CDR3, the DNA is TGTGCCAGCAGCCAGGGAAAAGGGTATTCACCCCTCCACTTT. Translating it yields CASSQGKGYSPLHF.

The chain links TRBV6-6 to TRBJ2-7; maybe TRBD1 (6 bases). Germline V lookup: CDR1 MNHNY, CDR2 SVGAGI (reference sequence). Between the trimmed V and J ends, which lost 5 bases and 5 bases, there was a span of 16 bases. This CDR3 region has 14 residues. CDR3 DNA sequence: TGTGCCAGCAGTAGTCCGGGACAAGGGAACGAGCAGTACTTC. Translation gives CASSSPGQGNEQYF.

The V gene is TRBV19, the J gene TRBJ1-6, with D uncertain. Trimming pared 9 bases from V and 0 bases from J, leaving 15 bases between. This CDR3 spans 16 amino acids. Germline V gene data show CDR1 as LNHDA and CDR2 as SQIVND (reference sequence). This CDR3 is CASFDGRSSYNSPLHF. The CDR3 coding sequence is TGTGCCAGCTTTGACGGAAGGAGCTCCTATAATTCACCCCTCCACTTT.

The V and J genes are TRBV12-5 and TRBJ2-5, with D uncertain. The CDR3 consists of 11 residues. The germline V gene encodes CDR1 LGHNT and CDR2 FRNRAP. V lost 3 bases, J lost 5 bases, and 4 bases lay in between. CDR3 in DNA: TGTGCTAGTGGTTTTCTTGAGACCCAGTACTTC. It translates to CASGFLETQYF.

This clone showed up just a few times. The chain is built from TRBV2 and TRBJ1-2; no clear D gene. Germline values: CDR1 SNHLY, CDR2 FYNNEI. The CDR3 has 13 residues. Trimming stripped 6 bases from V and 4 bases from J, with 12 bases between. CDR3 loop: CASRGQMAYGYTF. In DNA form, the CDR3 reads TGTGCCAGCAGGGGCCAGATGGCCTATGGCTACACCTTC.

The rearrangement links TRBV6-6 to TRBJ1-3; D gene ambiguous. The germline V gene has CDR1 MNHNY and CDR2 SVGAGI (reference sequence). Trimming took 1 base from V and 0 from J, leaving 7 bases between them. The CDR3 runs 15 residues. The CDR3 spells CASSYWAGSGNTIYF. Here the CDR3 DNA reads TGTGCCAGCAGTTACTGGGCAGGCTCTGGAAACACCATATATTTT.

The chain uses TRBV6-1 and TRBJ1-5, with TRBD1 as a possible D gene (5 bases). CDR1 MNHNS and CDR2 SASEGT come from the germline V gene. V was cut by 2 bases and J by 6 bases, with 20 bases left in between. The CDR3 covers 17 residues. The CDR3 region is CASSEPPMGGWGQPQHF. CDR3 nucleotides: TGTGCCAGCAGTGAACCCCCGATGGGGGGGTGGGGTCAGCCCCAGCATTTT.

This clone was counted a few times. The chain joins TRBV9 to TRBJ2-5; TRBD1 aligns across 7 bases. With V trimmed by 0 bases and J by 3 bases, 5 bases remained unmatched. Germline V CDR1 and CDR2: SGDLS, YYNGEE. The CDR3 extends over 15 amino acids. The CDR3 here is CASSVVGTAKETQYF. The DNA of the CDR3 is TGTGCCAGCAGCGTAGTGGGGACAGCTAAAGAGACCCAGTACTTC.

The chain recombines TRBV28 with TRBJ2-1; 10 positions agree with TRBD2. This CDR3 spans 15 amino acids. V lost 5 bases, J lost 10 bases, and 11 bases stayed unmatched. Germline V gives CDR1 MDHEN, CDR2 SYDVKM. The chain's CDR3 is CASSTSGGDPVEQFF. The CDR3 DNA sequence: TGTGCCAGCAGTACAAGCGGGGGGGACCCCGTGGAGCAGTTCTTC.

V usage is TRBV7-8 and J usage is TRBJ2-1, with D perhaps TRBD1 (6 bases). Trimming removed 5 bases at V and 4 bases at J, with 12 bases between. Germline loops: CDR1 SGHVS, CDR2 FQNEAQ. The CDR3 is made up of 14 amino acids. CDR3 DNA sequence: TGTGCCAGCAGCCTACTCAGGGGTTACAATGAGCAGTTCTTC. Its translation is CASSLLRGYNEQFF.

V and J are TRBV5-1 and TRBJ2-3, with TRBD2 identical over 10 bases. The germline V gene encodes CDR1 SGHRS and CDR2 YFSETQ. The length of the CDR3 is 15 residues. Unmatched junction bases numbered 1, after V lost 0 bases and J lost 3 bases. The CDR3 sequence: CASSLASGGTDTQYF. CDR3 bases: TGCGCCAGCAGCTTGGCTAGCGGGGGTACAGATACGCAGTATTTT.

This clone was picked up a small number of times. The chain combines TRBV5-1 with TRBJ2-1, with D tentatively TRBD1 (6 bases). This CDR3 is 14 amino acids long. From germline, CDR1 is SGHRS and CDR2 YFSETQ. The V end was cut by 1 base, the J end by 6 bases, with 11 bases between. CDR3 sequence: CASSLKQGGNEQFF. The CDR3 region has the DNA TGCGCCAGCAGCTTGAAACAGGGCGGCAATGAGCAGTTCTTC.

In its sample, this clone was seen once. The V and J genes are TRBV2 and TRBJ2-3; TRBD2 aligns across 9 bases. Germline V gene sequence: CDR1 SNHLY, CDR2 FYNNEI. The length of the CDR3 is 17 residues. Trimming cost V 2 bases and J 0 bases; bases outside gene matches: 6. DNA for the CDR3: TGTGCCAGCAGTGAACCTCTGGGACTAGCTAGCACAGATACGCAGTATTTT. Residues: CASSEPLGLASTDTQYF.

The chain couples TRBV18 to TRBJ1-4, with D hard to call. This CDR3 contains 17 residues. V was cut by 3 bases and J by 0 bases, with 14 bases left in between. Germline V lookup: CDR1 KGHSH, CDR2 LQKENI. The CDR3 DNA reads as TGTGCCAGCTCACCGTGGGCAGACCTTGCAACTAATGAAAAACTGTTTTTT. Its protein product is CASSPWADLATNEKLFF.

This clone was recorded a few times. This chain links TRBV5-1 with TRBJ2-2; 9 bases agree with TRBD1. The CDR3 runs to 15 residues. The ends lost 5 bases at V and 1 base at J; junction bases unmatched: 3. Per germline, CDR1 SGHRS and CDR2 YFSETQ. CDR3 nucleotide sequence: TGCGCCAGCAGAGGGACAGGGAAGAACACCGGGGAGCTGTTTTTT. Amino acids: CASRGTGKNTGELFF.

This clone showed up just a few times. The chain employs TRBV7-9 and TRBJ1-2; TRBD1 might be the D (6 bases). Germline-derived CDR1 and CDR2 are SEHNR and FQNEAQ (reference sequence). The CDR3 is 14 amino acids. V was trimmed by 5 bases and J by 3 bases, leaving 13 bases between them. The CDR3 here is CASSLQGFDYGYTF. CDR3 in DNA: TGTGCCAGCAGCCTACAGGGTTTTGACTATGGCTACACCTTC.